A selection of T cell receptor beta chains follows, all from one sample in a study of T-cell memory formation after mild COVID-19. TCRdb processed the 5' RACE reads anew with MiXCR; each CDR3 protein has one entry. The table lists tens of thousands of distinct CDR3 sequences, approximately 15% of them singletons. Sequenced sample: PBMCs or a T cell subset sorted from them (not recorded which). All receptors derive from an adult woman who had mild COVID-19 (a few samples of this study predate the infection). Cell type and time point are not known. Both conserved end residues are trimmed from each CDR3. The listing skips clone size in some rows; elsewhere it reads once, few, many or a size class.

ASRQLSGANVLT TRBJ2-6 TRBV27 many
ASSPVGGAGLETQY TRBJ2-5 TRBV18 -
ASSQRSYEQY TRBJ2-7 TRBV23-1 -
ASSVALGGDGTEAF TRBJ1-1 TRBV9 few
ASSWTTGLNTEAF TRBJ1-1 TRBV5-1 few
ASSGSPGSGANVLT TRBJ2-6 TRBV6-1 few
ASSQSLTDTQY TRBJ2-3 TRBV19 -
ASSLETVSDTQY TRBJ2-3 TRBV9 few
ASSVGGENNEQF TRBJ2-1 TRBV9 -
ASRAPGRTAYYYGYT TRBJ1-2 TRBV6-1 few
ASSLDAGYEQY TRBJ2-7 TRBV7-9 -
ASSVGDSGDYEQY TRBJ2-7 TRBV9 many
ATSDTGLRGYT TRBJ1-2 TRBV24-1 -
ASSPGQGVYEQY TRBJ2-7 TRBV12-3/TRBV12-4 -
ASSQTGVRYEQY TRBJ2-7 TRBV3-1 -
ASSEWDSDEQY TRBJ2-7 TRBV2 -
ASGQRGEYGYT TRBJ1-2 TRBV28 once